These 18 T cell receptor beta chains were sequenced from one sample in a study of cytomegalovirus exposure and HLA in healthy donors (dated by TCRdb to 2017 to 2019). Libraries were built with the immunoSEQ multiplex PCR assay. TCRdb provides this immuneACCESS table in a form limited to in-frame rearrangements. Some clones are lacking; in checked studies, under half of them reflect an unresolved V gene, and why the rest are absent is not known. The table for this sample lists about 120,000 clones; roughly 90% of them were counted only once. The ten largest clonotypes hold approximately 2% of the sample. The specimen was PBMCs. The receptors shown here come from a woman between 18 and 29 years old in good health and CMV-seronegative.

This clone was recorded only once. The chain joins TRBV28 to TRBJ2-1, with TRBD2 matching over 9 bases. V was pared by 9 bases and J by 3 bases, with 6 bases of the junction left unmatched. CDR1 and CDR2 from the germline V gene are MDHEN and SYDVKM. This CDR3 comprises 14 residues. The CDR3 here is CASCLAGNYNEQFF. In nucleotides, the CDR3 is TGTGCCAGTTGTCTAGCGGGGAACTACAATGAGCAGTTCTTC.

The rearrangement uses TRBV9 and TRBJ1-2, with 7 bases aligning to TRBD1. The J segment lost 3 bases and the V segment lost 0 bases, leaving 17 bases of the junction unmatched. Germline assignment: CDR1 SGDLS and CDR2 YYNGEE. The CDR3 sequence is 19 residues long. The CDR3 sequence: CASSVGVWDSSRSHYGYTF. The DNA for the CDR3 is TGTGCCAGCAGCGTAGGTGTCTGGGACAGTAGTCGGAGCCACTATGGCTACACCTTC. Filled out from reference TRBV9 and TRBJ1-2, the complete variable domain reads DSGVTQTPKHLITATGQRVTLRCSPRSGDLSVYWYQQSLDQGLQFLIQYYNGEERAKGNILERFSAQQFPDLHSELNLSSLELGDSALYFCASSVGVWDSSRSHYGYTFGSGTRLTVV.

The chain is built from TRBV19 and TRBJ1-1, with D possibly being TRBD1 (5 bases). Per germline, CDR1 LNHDA and CDR2 SQIVND (reference sequence). Trimming left V 0 bases short and J 5 bases short, with 10 bases between. The CDR3 totals 14 residues. The CDR3 bases are TGTGCCAGTAGTATAGACATACAGGTGACTGAAGCTTTCTTT. Translated, it gives CASSIDIQVTEAFF.

The chain links TRBV6-1 to TRBJ2-2; a possible D gene is TRBD2 (5 bases). CDR1 MNHNS and CDR2 SASEGT come from the germline V gene. The CDR3 sequence is 16 residues long. Trimming removed 1 base at V and 4 bases at J, with 13 bases between. In nucleotides, the CDR3 is TGTGCCAGCAGTGAAGGGAGGTTTGGTCCCACCGGGGAGCTGTTTTTT. Protein: CASSEGRFGPTGELFF.

A note on this clone: One end of the junction varies from germline; a read error may be responsible. The chain links TRBV13 to TRBJ2-7; D is possibly TRBD2 (7 bases). The CDR3 totals 15 residues. Germline V gene data show CDR1 as PRHDT and CDR2 as FYEKMQ (reference sequence). The CDR3 spells CASSLGGGRFYEQYF. The CDR3 region has the DNA TGTGCCAGCAGCCTAGGGGGGGGAAGATTCTACGAGCAGTACTTC.

The chain couples TRBV7-9 to TRBJ2-7; tentatively, D is TRBD1 (6 bases). The CDR3 runs to 15 residues. Germline V CDR1 and CDR2: SEHNR, FQNEAQ (reference sequence). Trimming stripped 4 bases from V and 3 bases from J, with 16 bases between. The CDR3 spells CASSSQGRGHYEQYF. The CDR3 coding sequence is TGTGCCAGCAGCTCCCAGGGCAGGGGACACTACGAGCAGTACTTC.

The gene calls are TRBV5-1 and TRBJ2-1; 10 bases agree with TRBD1. CDR1 is SGHRS and CDR2 is YFSETQ in the germline V gene. After removal of 3 bases from V and 6 bases from J, the junction contained 9 bases not matched to a gene. The CDR3 is made up of 16 amino acids. CDR3 sequence: CASSWLRDRGGNEQFF. The CDR3 nucleotides read TGCGCCAGCAGCTGGCTCCGGGACAGGGGTGGCAATGAGCAGTTCTTC.

This chain links TRBV6-4 with TRBJ2-7, with 7 bases lining up with TRBD1. V shed 2 bases, J shed 3 bases, and the junction held 4 bases outside the gene matches. This CDR3 comprises 14 residues. CDR1 is MRHNA and CDR2 is SNTAGT in the germline V gene. The CDR3 is CASSDRGPNYEQYF. The CDR3 DNA reads TGTGCCAGCAGTGACAGGGGGCCCAACTACGAGCAGTACTTC.

The CDR3, as DNA: TGTGCCAGCAGTTACTCTTTGGCAGGGGGTAAGGATGGCTACACCTTC. Its protein is CASSYSLAGGKDGYTF. This chain joins TRBV6-5 and TRBJ1-2; 7 nucleotides match TRBD1. V shed 0 bases and J 6 bases; nucleotides not matched to a gene: 10. The CDR3 sequence is 16 residues long. The germline gives CDR1 MNHEY, CDR2 SVGAGI.

V usage is TRBV28 and J usage is TRBJ1-1, with 7 bases fitting TRBD1. The length of the CDR3 is 13 residues. Germline values: CDR1 MDHEN, CDR2 SYDVKM. Trimming at V came to 8 bases and at J to 2 bases, leaving 5 bases not matched to a gene. The CDR3 loop is CASVGTVNTEAFF. The CDR3 bases are TGTGCCAGCGTGGGGACAGTCAACACTGAAGCTTTCTTT. The variable domain in full, with the rest retrieved from reference TRBV28 and TRBJ1-1, is DVKVTQSSRYLVKRTGEKVFLECVQDMDHENMFWYRQDPGLGLRLIYFSYDVKMKEKGDIPEGYSVSREKKERFSLILESASTNQTSMYLCASVGTVNTEAFFGQGTRLTVV.

CDR3 region: CASSLGGSLLAGGLNEQFF. Here the CDR3 DNA reads TGTGCCAGCAGCTTGGGAGGTTCCTTACTAGCGGGAGGACTCAATGAGCAGTTCTTC. The V call is TRBV5-4, the J call TRBJ2-1, with TRBD2 identical over 12 bases. V lost 0 bases and J lost 6; bases outside the gene matches: 13. Germline V gene sequence: CDR1 SGHNT, CDR2 YYREEE (reference sequence). This CDR3 comprises 19 residues.

This clone was seen a handful of times. V usage is TRBV12-5 and J usage is TRBJ1-5, with 7 bases fitting TRBD1. This CDR3 region has 23 residues. J lost 4 bases, V lost 3 bases, and 30 bases had no gene match. Germline V lookup: CDR1 LGHNT, CDR2 FRNRAP. The CDR3, as DNA: TGTGCTAGTGGTTTCGGGTTTGGGGTAAACAGGGGACGCTCGCTATACTCAAATCAGCCCCAGCATTTT. Translated, it gives CASGFGFGVNRGRSLYSNQPQHF.

V usage is TRBV7-9 and J usage is TRBJ2-5, with 12 positions matching TRBD2. The J segment lost 5 bases and the V segment lost 5 bases, leaving 12 bases of the junction unmatched. Germline CDR1 reads SEHNR; CDR2 reads FQNEAQ (reference sequence). CDR3 length equals 17 residues. Here the CDR3 reads CASSPGLAGGGVETQYF. The DNA for the CDR3 is TGTGCCAGCAGCCCCGGCCTAGCGGGGGGGGGTGTGGAGACCCAGTACTTC.

This clone has only one observation. The rearrangement links TRBV7-2 to TRBJ1-4, with TRBD1 matching 10 bases. Germline CDR1 SGHTA, CDR2 FQGNSA. Trimming at V came to 5 bases and at J to 7 bases, leaving 4 bases not matched to a gene. This CDR3 is 14 amino acids long. The CDR3 DNA reads TGTGCCAGCAGCCGGGACAGGGGCTTTGAAAAACTGTTTTTT. This translates into CASSRDRGFEKLFF.

The V and J genes are TRBV7-3 and TRBJ2-1; D perhaps matches TRBD1 (6 bases). Germline V gene lookup returns CDR1 SGHTA and CDR2 FQGTGA. The CDR3 consists of 16 residues. Trimming took off 4 bases at V and 8 bases at J, with 21 bases between the two ends. CDR3 in DNA: TGTGCCAGCAGCTCGGGACCCCCGACAGGTACCCATGAGCAGTTCTTC. Its translation: CASSSGPPTGTHEQFF.

This clone has a single count. The chain has TRBV14 and TRBJ1-2, with 10 bases lining up with TRBD1. Germline V gene lookup returns CDR1 SGHDN and CDR2 FVKESK. With V trimmed by 5 bases and J by 6 bases, 0 bases remained unmatched. The CDR3 runs 12 residues. The CDR3 DNA reads as TGTGCCAGCAGCGGGACAGGGGATGGCTACACCTTC. Encoded protein: CASSGTGDGYTF.

The J gene is TRBJ1-2, the V gene TRBV19; D is unresolved. V dropped 2 bases and J dropped 8 bases, with 24 bases sitting between them. The CDR3 has 17 amino acids. The germline CDR1 and CDR2 sequences are LNHDA and SQIVND (reference sequence). The CDR3: CASSIRGGRPLLSGYTF. The CDR3 coding sequence is TGTGCCAGTAGTATACGGGGTGGACGGCCCCTTCTATCAGGCTACACCTTC.

The chain links TRBV13 to TRBJ2-5; D gene unclear. The germline V gene has CDR1 PRHDT and CDR2 FYEKMQ (reference sequence). This CDR3 comprises 13 residues. With 5 bases removed from V and 0 bases from J, the gap between germline ends came to 7 bases. CDR3 DNA sequence: TGTGCCAGCAGCCCCGACTACCAAGAGACCCAGTACTTC. The encoded protein is CASSPDYQETQYF. Full variable domain (remainder filled in from reference TRBV13 and TRBJ2-5): AAGVIQSPRHLIKEKRETATLKCYPIPRHDTVYWYQQGPGQDPQFLISFYEKMQSDKGSIPDRFSAQQFSDYHSELNMSSLELGDSALYFCASSPDYQETQYFGPGTRLLVL.